One sample yielded the 22 T cell receptor beta chains listed below, sequenced in a study of blood T cell repertoires in COVID-19. Using immunoSEQ multiplex PCR, the repertoire was profiled, and TCRdb retains in-frame clones only, with some absent. The data contain about 200,000 clones, 86% of them singletons. Sequenced material: PBMCs or T cells enriched from blood (not recorded which). Receptor source: a man between 40 and 49 years old with acute COVID-19.

The V gene is TRBV2, the J gene TRBJ2-4, with a weak D call TRBD2 (5 bases). The V gene lost 3 bases and the J gene lost 0 bases, with 12 bases spanning the gap. Germline CDR1 reads SNHLY; CDR2 reads FYNNEI. CDR3 size: 16 residues. CDR3 in amino acids: CASSDGERIAKNIQYF. The CDR3 nucleotides read TGTGCCAGCAGTGACGGGGAGAGAATAGCCAAAAACATTCAGTACTTC.

This chain uses TRBV19 with TRBJ2-1, with a weak D call TRBD2 (5 bases). The germline gives CDR1 LNHDA, CDR2 SQIVND (reference sequence). Trimming shortened V by 5 bases and J by 7 bases, and 6 bases separated the two germline ends. This CDR3 region has 11 residues. DNA for the CDR3: TGTGCCAGTAGTGGAGGAAATGAGCAGTTCTTC. It specifies CASSGGNEQFF.

The V and J genes are TRBV6-5 and TRBJ2-3; 7 positions agree with TRBD2. Germline trimming cut 10 bases from V and 0 bases from J; bases unmatched to any gene: 7. This CDR3 is built from 14 residues. Germline V CDR1 and CDR2: MNHEY, SVGAGI. CDR3 in DNA: TGTGCCATTAAGCGGGGCCAGAGCACAGATACGCAGTATTTT. Protein sequence: CAIKRGQSTDTQYF.

The sample holds a few counts of this clone. The V call is TRBV30, the J call TRBJ1-2; D might be TRBD1 (6 bases). The CDR3 is made up of 11 amino acids. Germline values: CDR1 GTSNPN, CDR2 SVGIG (reference sequence). V lost 4 bases and J lost 8, with 11 bases in between. The CDR3 protein is CAWKSGAGYTF. The DNA for the CDR3 is TGTGCCTGGAAATCAGGGGCAGGCTACACCTTC.

The genes are TRBV10-3 and TRBJ1-2, with 8 nucleotides matching TRBD1. V shed 7 bases and J 4 bases; nucleotides not matched to a gene: 8. In germline, CDR1 is ENHRY, CDR2 SYGVKD. The CDR3 totals 14 residues. CDR3: CAIKPGQDGYGYTF. CDR3 DNA: TGTGCCATCAAGCCGGGACAGGATGGCTATGGCTACACCTTC.

This clone came up a few times. This chain joins TRBV7-2 and TRBJ1-1; tentative D call: TRBD1 (6 bases). Germline V lookup: CDR1 SGHTA, CDR2 FQGNSA. CDR3 size: 14 residues. Trimming cost V 3 bases and J 4 bases, with 12 bases left between them. CDR3 in DNA: TGTGCCAGCAGCTTGACAGGATGGGGCACTGAAGCTTTCTTT. This translates into CASSLTGWGTEAFF.

This clone was seen a single time. The V gene is TRBV7-9, the J gene TRBJ1-1, with D possibly being TRBD1 (6 bases). Trimming stripped 7 bases from V and 0 bases from J, with 12 bases between. Looked up from germline, CDR1 is SEHNR and CDR2 is FQNEAQ (reference sequence). This CDR3 comprises 14 residues. CDR3 loop: CASISGAMNTEAFF. The CDR3 DNA reads as TGTGCCAGCATCTCAGGGGCTATGAACACTGAAGCTTTCTTT.

This rearrangement joins TRBV28 to TRBJ2-3, with D perhaps TRBD2 (7 bases). Trimming removed 6 bases at V and 4 bases at J, with 32 bases between. Germline V CDR1 and CDR2: MDHEN, SYDVKM. This CDR3 comprises 20 residues. CDR3 in DNA: TGTGCCAGCAGCTTTCCCGTGGAAGGGGGAGCGGGATCAGCTTCAGATACGCAGTATTTT. Protein product: CASSFPVEGGAGSASDTQYF. The full variable domain, completed using reference TRBV28 and TRBJ2-3, is DVKVTQSSRYLVKRTGEKVFLECVQDMDHENMFWYRQDPGLGLRLIYFSYDVKMKEKGDIPEGYSVSREKKERFSLILESASTNQTSMYLCASSFPVEGGAGSASDTQYFGPGTRLTVL.

The rearrangement joins TRBV4-2 to TRBJ2-3; TRBD2 matches 8 bases. Per the germline V gene, CDR1 is LGHNA and CDR2 is YNFKEQ. The CDR3 is 16 amino acids. The V segment lost 4 bases and the J segment 1 base; nucleotides outside the gene matches: 7. CDR3 region: CASSRIMTSGTDTQYF. The CDR3 coding sequence is TGTGCCAGCAGCCGCATTATGACTAGCGGCACAGATACGCAGTATTTT.

CDR3 in amino acids: CASSPLGGRLHNEQFF. The CDR3 DNA reads TGTGCCAGCAGTCCCCTCGGGGGGAGGTTACACAATGAGCAGTTCTTC. The rearrangement joins TRBV28 to TRBJ2-1; 7 bases agree with TRBD2. Germline assignment: CDR1 MDHEN and CDR2 SYDVKM. The CDR3 runs 16 residues. The trim removed 5 bases at V and 5 bases at J, leaving 12 bases unmatched.

The chain employs TRBV10-1 and TRBJ2-3; D is perhaps TRBD2 (5 bases). Germline V CDR1 and CDR2: WNHNN, SYGVQD (reference sequence). The CDR3 has 15 residues. Trimming left V 2 bases short and J 1 base short, with 10 bases between. This CDR3 reads CASSEPGTGTDTQYF. The CDR3 region has the DNA TGCGCCAGCAGTGAGCCGGGAACGGGCACAGATACGCAGTATTTT.

The chain has TRBV19 and TRBJ2-5, with D possibly TRBD1 on 5 matching bases. This CDR3 spans 12 amino acids. Germline values: CDR1 LNHDA, CDR2 SQIVND (reference sequence). The V gene lost 8 bases and the J gene lost 0 bases, with 7 bases spanning the gap. CDR3 in DNA: TGTGCCAGTTCAGGGAACCAAGAGACCCAGTACTTC. This sequence encodes CASSGNQETQYF.

This clone was counted only a few times. The rearrangement links TRBV18 to TRBJ2-7, with TRBD1 matching 7 bases. V was pared by 3 bases and J by 2 bases, with 4 bases of the junction left unmatched. The germline V gene has CDR1 KGHSH and CDR2 LQKENI. This CDR3 spans 14 amino acids. CDR3 protein: CASSPGTATYEQYF. The CDR3 nucleotides are TGTGCCAGCTCACCTGGGACAGCTACCTACGAGCAGTACTTC. Complete variable domain (other parts from reference TRBV18 and TRBJ2-7): NAGVMQNPRHLVRRRGQEARLRCSPMKGHSHVYWYRQLPEEGLKFMVYLQKENIIDESGMPKERFSAEFPKEGPSILRIQQVVRGDSAAYFCASSPGTATYEQYFGPGTRLTVT.

The chain links TRBV30 to TRBJ2-3; TRBD2 matches 11 bases. J gave up 3 bases and V 6 bases, and 8 bases lay outside the gene matches. Germline V gene sequence: CDR1 GTSNPN, CDR2 SVGIG (reference sequence). CDR3 length: 15 amino acids. CDR3: CACLRGTSGTDTQYF. CDR3 nucleotides: TGTGCCTGCCTGCGGGGGACTAGCGGTACAGATACGCAGTATTTT. The complete variable domain, with remaining parts taken from reference TRBV30 and TRBJ2-3, reads SQTIHQWPATLVQPVGSPLSLECTVEGTSNPNLYWYRQAAGRGLQLLFYSVGIGQISSEVPQNLSASRPQDRQFILSSKKLLLSDSGFYLCACLRGTSGTDTQYFGPGTRLTVL.

The chain joins TRBV7-9 to TRBJ2-3; the D gene is possibly TRBD2 (5 bases). The V gene's germline CDR1 is SEHNR and CDR2 FQNEAQ (reference sequence). This CDR3 contains 15 residues. V was pared by 5 bases and J by 2 bases, with 14 bases between. The CDR3: CASSLLTSLTDTQYF. CDR3 in DNA: TGTGCCAGCAGCCTACTCACTAGTCTCACAGATACGCAGTATTTT.

The gene calls are TRBV27 and TRBJ2-1, with D perhaps TRBD2 (5 bases). The CDR3 is made up of 12 amino acids. Germline V gives CDR1 MNHEY, CDR2 SMNVEV (reference sequence). V dropped 3 bases and J dropped 10 bases, with 10 bases sitting between them. CDR3 sequence: CASSFPGEEQFF. The CDR3 DNA follows: TGTGCCAGCAGTTTCCCTGGGGAGGAGCAGTTCTTC.

The chain uses TRBV20-1 and TRBJ1-2, with D uncertain. CDR3 size: 10 residues. Per the germline V gene, CDR1 is DFQATT and CDR2 is SNEGSKA (reference sequence). CDR3 in amino acids: CIGYRDGYTF. CDR3 sequence (DNA): TGCATCGGATACAGAGATGGCTACACCTTC.

This clone was detected only a few times. J is TRBJ2-7 and V is TRBV12-2; TRBD2 is the table's D call, not checked against the DNA. TRBV12-2 is annotated as a pseudogene. CDR3 size: 18 residues. The CDR3 DNA reads as TGTGCAAGTCGCCCCCCCCTATGGGCTAGCGGGAGGACCTACGAGCAGTACTTC. It is translated as CASRPPLWASGRTYEQYF.

This clone was seen a handful of times. V is TRBV28 and J is TRBJ1-2, with 7 bases that match TRBD1. The CDR3 extends over 15 amino acids. Germline V gene lookup returns CDR1 MDHEN and CDR2 SYDVKM. J gave up 8 bases and V 7 bases, and 16 bases lay outside the gene matches. The CDR3 coding sequence is TGTGCCAGCATCAAGTCGAAGGGGGCTATTTCGGGCTACACCTTC. Translation gives CASIKSKGAISGYTF.

This rearrangement joins TRBV30 to TRBJ2-2; the D gene is possibly TRBD1 (6 bases). CDR3 size: 13 residues. V dropped 2 bases and J dropped 6 bases, with 10 bases sitting between them. CDR1 and CDR2 (germline): GTSNPN, SVGIG (reference sequence). The DNA for the CDR3 is TGTGCCTGGAGTAACAGGGTTGCCGGGGAGCTGTTTTTT. It is translated as CAWSNRVAGELFF. Full variable domain (remainder filled in from reference TRBV30 and TRBJ2-2): SQTIHQWPATLVQPVGSPLSLECTVEGTSNPNLYWYRQAAGRGLQLLFYSVGIGQISSEVPQNLSASRPQDRQFILSSKKLLLSDSGFYLCAWSNRVAGELFFGEGSRLTVL.

The chain joins TRBV4-3 to TRBJ2-3, with TRBD2 matching 11 bases. J was trimmed by 0 bases and V by 1 base; bases with no gene match: 15. CDR3 size: 21 residues. Germline V lookup: CDR1 LGHNA, CDR2 YSLEER. The DNA for the CDR3 is TGCGCCAGCAGCCAAGTACGACCCGGGACTAGCGGATTTACTAGCACAGATACGCAGTATTTT. This gives the protein CASSQVRPGTSGFTSTDTQYF.

V and J are TRBV27 and TRBJ2-2, with 7 bases aligning to TRBD2. Germline lookup yields CDR1 MNHEY and CDR2 SMNVEV (reference sequence). This CDR3 has 17 amino acids. Trimming took 7 bases from V and 5 from J; bases not matched to a gene: 16. The chain's CDR3 is CASTPGTQGGWTGELFF. Written as DNA, the CDR3 is TGTGCCAGCACACCTGGAACCCAGGGAGGGTGGACCGGGGAGCTGTTTTTT.